The 22 T cell receptor beta chains below were found in one sample sequenced in a study of tumor-infiltrating lymphocytes in primary liver carcinoma. Blood RNA came from unsorted whole blood; germline DNA was also extracted. Making TCR beta cDNA involved 400 to 600 ng total RNA and a constant-region primer. What produced the TCR beta libraries was three nested multiplex PCR rounds using slightly modified ARM-PCR. Investigators reported that the first two PCR rounds, at about 11 cycles each, used TRBV1-TRBV30 forward primers with a C-beta reverse primer. TCRdb re-analysed the multiplex PCR reads in MiXCR, keeping a single row per CDR3 protein. The sample includes fewer than 350,000 distinct CDR3 sequences, 55% to 65% of them seen just once. The material sequenced was peripheral blood. The source of these receptors is a man aged 40-55 years with primary liver carcinoma and hepatitis B virus infection.

This clonotype was recorded only once. Being one base from a much bigger clone, this may be a read error. This rearrangement joins TRBV6-5 to TRBJ2-7, with D maybe TRBD2 (5 bases). The CDR3 extends over 13 amino acids. Per the germline V gene, CDR1 is MNHEY and CDR2 is SVGAGI. The CDR3 protein is CASSYSTIYEKYF. Here the CDR3 DNA reads TGTGCCAGCAGTTACTCGACTATCTACGAGAAGTACTTC.

This clonotype was seen just once. A much larger clone differs from this one at a single base, so this may be a read error. The chain joins TRBV11-2 to TRBJ2-3; D is uncertain. Germline CDR1 reads SGHAT; CDR2 reads FQNNGV. The CDR3 has 12 amino acids. Trimming pared 5 bases from V and 2 bases from J, leaving 5 bases between. The CDR3 DNA follows: TGTGCCAGCAGCCACTACACAGATACGCAGTATTTT. This gives the protein CASSHYTDTQYF.

A word on this clonotype: A read error may be the cause here, since a much bigger clone is one base away. The conserved final phenylalanine or tryptophan is absent from the CDR3, which likely points to a read error. It is unclear where the CDR3 begins or ends on the DNA, so no DNA is shown, and the CDR3 is as TCRdb lists it. The rearrangement joins TRBV12-3 or TRBV12-4 to TRBJ2-1; the table's D call of TRBD1 was not tested on the DNA. The CDR3 is 12 residues long, ends included. CDR3 amino acids: CASSKGTASGSI.

A word on this clonotype: The conserved final phenylalanine or tryptophan is absent from the CDR3, which likely points to a read error. The chain recombines TRBV29-1 with TRBJ2-7; 8 nucleotides align to TRBD2. The CDR3 covers 13 residues. From germline, CDR1 is SQVTM and CDR2 ANQGSEA. Losses at the gene ends were 7 bases for V and 5 bases for J; bases not matched to a gene: 10. This CDR3 is CSASSGRINEQYL. The CDR3 DNA sequence: TGCAGCGCTTCAAGCGGGAGAATCAACGAGCAGTACCTC.

About this clonotype itself: This could be a read error, since a much larger clone is one nucleotide away. J is TRBJ2-4 and V is TRBV6-6; perhaps TRBD1 as D (8 bases). Germline CDR1 MNHNY, CDR2 SVGAGI (reference sequence). This CDR3 region has 16 residues. V dropped 7 bases and J dropped 3 bases, with 19 bases sitting between them. CDR3 in DNA: TGTGCCAGCAAAACCTATACAGGGGGGGACAAAAACATTCAGTACTTC. Its protein product is CASKTYTGGDKNIQYF.

This clonotype was counted once. A much larger clonotype is one base distant, so this may be a read error. The rearrangement joins TRBV6-6 to TRBJ1-5; D might be TRBD1 (5 bases). V lost 7 bases, J lost 8 bases, and 12 bases lay in between. The CDR3 is made up of 12 amino acids. The V gene's germline CDR1 is MNHNY and CDR2 SVGAGI (reference sequence). CDR3 coding DNA: TGTGCCAGCATACACGGGGGGGAGCCCCAGCATTTT. As protein: CASIHGGEPQHF.

Worth noting for this clonotype: This sequence may be a read error, since a much larger clone differs from it by one base. V is TRBV6-5 and J is TRBJ1-2; 9 nucleotides align to TRBD1. J lost 10 bases, V lost 6 bases, and 15 bases had no gene match. Germline values: CDR1 MNHEY, CDR2 SVGAGI. This CDR3 region has 15 residues. The CDR3 DNA reads TGTGCCAGCAGACGCGCCGGAGACAGGGGGGGTGTCTACACCTTC. It codes for CASRRAGDRGGVYTF.

V and J are TRBV29-1 and TRBJ1-1; maybe TRBD1 (5 bases). The V end was cut by 4 bases, the J end by 0 bases, with 15 bases between. The CDR3 loop spans 15 amino acids. CDR1 and CDR2 from the germline V gene are SQVTM and ANQGSEA. The CDR3: CSVASGWGMNTEAFF. The CDR3 DNA reads as TGCAGCGTTGCCTCGGGGTGGGGGATGAACACTGAAGCTTTCTTT. The variable domain in full, with the rest retrieved from reference TRBV29-1 and TRBJ1-1, is SAVISQKPSRDICQRGTSLTIQCQVDSQVTMMFWYRQQPGQSLTLIATANQGSEATYESGFVIDKFPISRPNLTFSTLTVSNMSPEDSSIYLCSVASGWGMNTEAFFGQGTRLTVV.

A few counts support this clonotype. A single base separates this from a much larger clone, so it may be a read error. The final CDR3 position lacks the conserved phenylalanine or tryptophan, pointing to a likely read error. For the CDR3, the DNA is TGCAGCGCTGGACAGGGGCAGACCTACGAGCAGTACTCC. Amino acids: CSAGQGQTYEQYS. The chain recombines TRBV29-1 with TRBJ2-7; the match to TRBD1 covers 9 bases. Germline CDR1 and CDR2: SQVTM and ANQGSEA. This CDR3 is 13 amino acids long. The V and J ends lost 7 bases and 2 bases, in that order; junction bases with no gene match: 6.

Worth noting for this clonotype: The junction differs from germline at one of its ends, possibly a read error. V is TRBV6-1 and J is TRBJ1-5, with 7 bases that match TRBD1. The CDR3 is made up of 13 amino acids. Germline V gene data show CDR1 as MNHNS and CDR2 as SASEGT. The CDR3 here is CASSPAGGQPHHF. CDR3 nucleotides: TGTGCCAGCAGTCCGGCAGGGGGTCAGCCCCATCATTTT.

Turning to this clonotype: A much larger clone lies a single base off, so this may be a read error. The V gene is TRBV5-6, the J gene TRBJ2-3; D is unclear. V shed 0 bases and J shed 6 bases, with 17 bases lying between them. This CDR3 spans 16 amino acids. Germline CDR1 SGHDT, CDR2 YYEEEE. CDR3 amino acids: CASSLEVGRTWDTQYF. The CDR3 DNA sequence: TGTGCCAGCAGCTTGGAGGTGGGCAGAACGTGGGATACGCAGTATTTT.

There are a few counts of this clonotype. This sequence joins TRBV6-2 or TRBV6-3 and TRBJ2-1, with D possibly being TRBD2 (6 bases). This CDR3 region has 16 residues. The ends were cut back, 2 bases at V and 2 bases at J, with 13 bases in the middle. The germline V gene has CDR1 MNHEY and CDR2 SVGEGT. The CDR3 spells CASSYRSGVPYNEQFF. Written as DNA, the CDR3 is TGTGCCAGCAGTTACCGATCGGGAGTTCCCTACAATGAGCAGTTCTTC.

The chain couples TRBV11-2 to TRBJ2-1, with D uncertain. V was clipped by 9 bases and J by 12 bases, with 18 bases between them. The CDR3 sequence is 12 residues long. Germline-derived CDR1 and CDR2 are SGHAT and FQNNGV. CDR3 bases: TGTGCCAGTAGCCCATTCATAAAGCTGCAGTTCTTC. Amino acid sequence: CASSPFIKLQFF.

In this sample, this clonotype turned up a few times. This clone may be a read error of a much larger clone one base away. The V and J genes are TRBV4-3 and TRBJ2-5; 8 nucleotides match TRBD2. The ends lost 2 bases at V and 3 bases at J; junction bases unmatched: 5. CDR1 and CDR2 (germline): LGHNA, YSLEER. The CDR3 is 15 amino acids. As DNA, the CDR3 is TGCGCCAGCAGCCAACAAGCGGGAGAGGAAGAGACCCAGTACTTC. Translation: CASSQQAGEEETQYF.

Concerning this clonotype: This could be a read error, since a much larger clone is one nucleotide away. The chain couples TRBV29-1 to TRBJ1-2; 10 bases agree with TRBD1. The CDR3 has 13 residues. CDR1 is SQVTM and CDR2 is ANQGSEA in the germline V gene. The V gene end was trimmed by 5 bases and the J gene end by 6 bases; junction bases not matched to a gene: 6. The CDR3 coding sequence is TGCAGCGTTAGCGGGACAGGGGACGATGGCTACACCTTC. Encoded protein: CSVSGTGDDGYTF.

This clonotype has at least ten counts. The rearrangement uses TRBV12-3 or TRBV12-4 and TRBJ2-1; 10 nucleotides align to TRBD2. V lost 6 bases to trimming and J lost 8 bases; unmatched junction nucleotides: 10. CDR3 length: 15 amino acids. CDR3 coding DNA: TGTGCCAGCAGCCTACTAGCGGGACGTTCTCATGAGCAGTTCTTC. Its translation: CASSLLAGRSHEQFF.

In its sample, this clonotype was seen once. At one boundary the junction diverges from the germline segment, which might be a read error. The CDR3 loop is CASMEGLAVSYELYF. In DNA form, the CDR3 reads TGTGCCAGCATGGAGGGACTAGCGGTTTCCTACGAGCTGTACTTC. J is TRBJ2-7 and V is TRBV6-5, with 11 bases fitting TRBD2. Germline V lookup: CDR1 MNHEY, CDR2 SVGAGI. This CDR3 comprises 15 residues.

For this clonotype: Its ends do not fully match the called genes, so a read error is possible. This chain joins TRBV6-1 and TRBJ1-3; D is uncertain. Germline loops: CDR1 MNHNS, CDR2 SASEGT. CDR3 size: 13 residues. The CDR3 nucleotides are TGTGCTAGCAGTGAAAAGCAGGGAAACACCATATATTTT. It yields the protein CASSEKQGNTIYF.

Worth noting for this clonotype: This CDR3 fails to terminate in the conserved phenylalanine or tryptophan, so it likely reflects a read error. The CDR3 loop reads CASSPPGGTLYNEQFL. The CDR3 nucleotides read TGTGCCAGCAGCCCCCCGGGTGGGACTCTCTACAATGAGCAGTTCTTA. The rearrangement joins TRBV5-4 to TRBJ2-1, with D tentatively TRBD2 (6 bases). Trimming removed 4 bases from V and 3 bases from J, with 17 bases in between. Germline lookup yields CDR1 SGHNT and CDR2 YYREEE (reference sequence). The CDR3 has 16 residues.

To note about this clonotype: A read error is possible here, since a much larger clone lies one base away. CDR3 nucleotide sequence: TGTGCCAGCAACCAAAAATTAGCGGGAGGTGGGGCCAACGTCCTGACTTTC. This gives the protein CASNQKLAGGGANVLTF. The chain employs TRBV4-1 and TRBJ2-6; 10 bases fit TRBD2. The length of the CDR3 is 17 residues. Germline values: CDR1 MGHRA, CDR2 YSYEKL.

On this clonotype itself: No conserved phenylalanine or tryptophan ends this CDR3, so it is likely a read error. This chain joins TRBV4-1 and TRBJ2-1; D might be TRBD2 (5 bases). The CDR3 consists of 17 residues. Trimming cost V 1 base and J 3 bases, with 16 bases left between them. The germline V gene has CDR1 MGHRA and CDR2 YSYEKL. The CDR3 DNA reads as TGCGCCAGCAGCCAAGGGACCCGAGGACTCTTCTACAATGAGCAGTTCTTA. It translates to CASSQGTRGLFYNEQFL.

Points on this clonotype: The germline gene is not matched at one end of the junction; a read error may be the cause. The chain joins TRBV11-2 to TRBJ2-5; D possibly corresponds to TRBD2 (5 bases). Germline CDR1 is SGHAT and CDR2 is FQNNGV. The CDR3 runs to 15 residues. The chain's CDR3 is CASSLEIVATGTQYF. CDR3 bases: TGTGCCAGCAGCCTAGAAATCGTAGCGACCGGGACCCAGTACTTC.